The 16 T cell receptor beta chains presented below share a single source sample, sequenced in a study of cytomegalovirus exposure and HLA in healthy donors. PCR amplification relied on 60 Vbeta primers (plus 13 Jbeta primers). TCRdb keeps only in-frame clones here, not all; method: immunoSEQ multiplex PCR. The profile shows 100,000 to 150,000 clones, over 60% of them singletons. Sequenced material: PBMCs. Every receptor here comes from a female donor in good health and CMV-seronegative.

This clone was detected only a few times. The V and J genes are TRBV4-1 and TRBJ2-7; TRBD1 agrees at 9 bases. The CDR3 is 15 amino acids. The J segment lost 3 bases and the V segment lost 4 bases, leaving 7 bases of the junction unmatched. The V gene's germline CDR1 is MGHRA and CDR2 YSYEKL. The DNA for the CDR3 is TGCGCCAGCAGCCTTCAGGGACAGGGCCTCTACGAGCAGTACTTC. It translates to CASSLQGQGLYEQYF.

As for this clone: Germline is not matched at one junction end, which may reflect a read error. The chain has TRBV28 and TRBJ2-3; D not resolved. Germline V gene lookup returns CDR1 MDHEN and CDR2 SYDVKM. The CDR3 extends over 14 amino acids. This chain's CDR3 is CASGLVLNTDTQYF. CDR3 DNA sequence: TGTGCCAGCGGTTTGGTACTTAACACAGATACGCAGTATTTT.

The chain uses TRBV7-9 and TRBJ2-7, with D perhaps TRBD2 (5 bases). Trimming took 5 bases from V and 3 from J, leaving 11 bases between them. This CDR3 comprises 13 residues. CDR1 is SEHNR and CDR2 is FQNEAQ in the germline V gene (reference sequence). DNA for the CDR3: TGTGCCAGCAGCCCCGGACTTTTCTACGAGCAGTACTTC. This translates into CASSPGLFYEQYF.

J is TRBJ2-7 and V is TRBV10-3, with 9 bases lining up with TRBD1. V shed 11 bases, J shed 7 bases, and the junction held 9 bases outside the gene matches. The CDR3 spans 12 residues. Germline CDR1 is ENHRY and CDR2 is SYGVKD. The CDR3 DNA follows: TGTGCCCTCGGACAGGGGAGAGGGGAGCAGTACTTC. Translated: CALGQGRGEQYF.

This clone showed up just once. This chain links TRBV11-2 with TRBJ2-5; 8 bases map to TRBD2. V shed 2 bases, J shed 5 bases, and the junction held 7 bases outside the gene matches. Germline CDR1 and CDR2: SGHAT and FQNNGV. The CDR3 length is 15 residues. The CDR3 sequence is CASSLFGGVLETQYF. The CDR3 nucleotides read TGTGCCAGCAGCTTATTCGGGGGGGTTTTGGAGACCCAGTACTTC.

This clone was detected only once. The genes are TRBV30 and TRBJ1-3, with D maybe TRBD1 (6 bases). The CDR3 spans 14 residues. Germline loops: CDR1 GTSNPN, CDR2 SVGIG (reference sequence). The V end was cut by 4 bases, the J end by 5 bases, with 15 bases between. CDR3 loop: CAWTLDRRRNTIYF. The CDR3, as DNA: TGTGCCTGGACCTTAGACAGGAGGAGAAACACCATATATTTT.

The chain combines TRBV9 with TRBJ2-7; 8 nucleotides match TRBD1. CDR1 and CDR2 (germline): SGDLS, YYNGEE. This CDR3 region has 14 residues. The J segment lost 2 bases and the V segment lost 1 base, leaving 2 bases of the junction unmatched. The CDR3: CASSVSGGPYEQYF. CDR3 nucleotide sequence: TGTGCCAGCAGCGTATCAGGGGGCCCCTACGAGCAGTACTTC.

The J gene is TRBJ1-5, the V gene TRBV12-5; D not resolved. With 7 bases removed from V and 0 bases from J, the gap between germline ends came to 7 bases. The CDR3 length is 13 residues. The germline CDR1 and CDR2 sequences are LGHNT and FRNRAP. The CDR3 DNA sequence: TGTGCTAGTGTCATCCATAGCAATCAGCCCCAGCATTTT. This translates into CASVIHSNQPQHF.

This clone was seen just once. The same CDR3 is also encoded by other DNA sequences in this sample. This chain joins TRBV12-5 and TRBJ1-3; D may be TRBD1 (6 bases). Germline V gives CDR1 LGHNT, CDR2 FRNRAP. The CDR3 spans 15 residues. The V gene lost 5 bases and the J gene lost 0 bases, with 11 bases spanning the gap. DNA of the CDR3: TGTGCTAGTGGTCAAGGACAGACCTCTGGAAACACCATATATTTT. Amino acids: CASGQGQTSGNTIYF.

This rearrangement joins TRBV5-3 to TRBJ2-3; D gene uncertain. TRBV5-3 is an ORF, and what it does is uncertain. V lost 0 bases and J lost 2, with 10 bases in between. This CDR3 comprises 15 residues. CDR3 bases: TGTGCCAGAAGCTTGGGAGTAGCTAACACAGATACGCAGTATTTT. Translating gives CARSLGVANTDTQYF.

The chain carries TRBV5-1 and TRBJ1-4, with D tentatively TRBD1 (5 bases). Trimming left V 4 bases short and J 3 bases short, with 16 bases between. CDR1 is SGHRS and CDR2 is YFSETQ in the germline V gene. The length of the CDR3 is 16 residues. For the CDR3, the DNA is TGCGCCAGCAGCCCACTGACGGGGGGATCTAATGAAAAACTGTTTTTT. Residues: CASSPLTGGSNEKLFF. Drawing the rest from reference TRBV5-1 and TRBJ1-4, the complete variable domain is KAGVTQTPRYLIKTRGQQVTLSCSPISGHRSVSWYQQTPGQGLQFLFEYFSETQRNKGNFPGRFSGRQFSNSRSEMNVSTLELGDSALYLCASSPLTGGSNEKLFFGSGTQLSVL.

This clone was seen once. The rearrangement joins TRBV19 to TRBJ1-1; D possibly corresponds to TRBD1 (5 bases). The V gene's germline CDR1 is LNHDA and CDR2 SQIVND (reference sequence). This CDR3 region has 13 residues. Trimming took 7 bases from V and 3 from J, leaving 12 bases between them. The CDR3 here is CASMRGGYTEAFF. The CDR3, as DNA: TGTGCCAGTATGAGGGGAGGGTACACTGAAGCTTTCTTT.

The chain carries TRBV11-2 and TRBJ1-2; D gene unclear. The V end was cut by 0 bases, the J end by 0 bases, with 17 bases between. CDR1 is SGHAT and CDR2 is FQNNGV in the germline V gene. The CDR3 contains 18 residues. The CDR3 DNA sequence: TGTGCCAGCAGCTTAGAGCACACGGGATTCTCCCCTAACTATGGCTACACCTTC. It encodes CASSLEHTGFSPNYGYTF.

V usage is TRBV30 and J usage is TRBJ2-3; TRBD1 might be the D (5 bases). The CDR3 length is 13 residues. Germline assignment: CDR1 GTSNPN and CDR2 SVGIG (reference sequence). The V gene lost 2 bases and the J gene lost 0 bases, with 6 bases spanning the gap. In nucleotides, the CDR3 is TGTGCCTGGAGTTACAGGAGCACAGATACGCAGTATTTT. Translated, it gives CAWSYRSTDTQYF.

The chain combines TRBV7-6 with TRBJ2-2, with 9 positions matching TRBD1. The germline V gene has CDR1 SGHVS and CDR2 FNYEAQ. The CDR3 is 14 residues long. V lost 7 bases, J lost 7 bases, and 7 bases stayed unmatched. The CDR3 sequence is CASTTGGGSGELFF. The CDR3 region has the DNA TGTGCCAGCACTACAGGGGGCGGCAGCGGGGAGCTGTTTTTT.

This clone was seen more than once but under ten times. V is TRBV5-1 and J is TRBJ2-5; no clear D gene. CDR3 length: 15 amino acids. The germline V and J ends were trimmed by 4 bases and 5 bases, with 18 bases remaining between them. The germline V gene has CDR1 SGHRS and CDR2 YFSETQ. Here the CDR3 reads CASSLSSRKEETQYF. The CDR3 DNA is TGCGCCAGCAGCCTGAGTAGTAGGAAGGAGGAGACCCAGTACTTC.